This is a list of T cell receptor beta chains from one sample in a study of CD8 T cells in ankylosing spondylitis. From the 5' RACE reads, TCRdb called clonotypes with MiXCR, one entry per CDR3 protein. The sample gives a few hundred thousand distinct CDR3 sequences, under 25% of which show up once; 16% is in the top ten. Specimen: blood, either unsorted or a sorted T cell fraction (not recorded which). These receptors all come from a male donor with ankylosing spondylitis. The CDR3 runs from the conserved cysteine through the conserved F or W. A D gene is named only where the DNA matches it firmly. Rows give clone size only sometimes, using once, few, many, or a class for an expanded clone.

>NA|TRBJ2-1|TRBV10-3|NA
TGTGCCATCAGTGGTGGGAACCCAAACCTAGACAATGAGCAGTTCTTC
CAISGGNPNLDNEQFF
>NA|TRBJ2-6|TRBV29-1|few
TGCAGCGTTGAAGAATGGAAGGGATCTGGGGCCAACGTCCTGACTTTC
CSVEEWKGSGANVLTF
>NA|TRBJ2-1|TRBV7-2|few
TGTGCCAGCAGCTCCTCACAACGATACAATGAGCAGTTCTTC
CASSSSQRYNEQFF
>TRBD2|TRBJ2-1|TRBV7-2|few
TGTGCCAGCAGCTTAATCGCCGGGAGGGACTACAATGAGCAGTTCTTC
CASSLIAGRDYNEQFF
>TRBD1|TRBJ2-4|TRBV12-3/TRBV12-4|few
TGTGCCAGCAGAGAGGACAGGAAAAACATTCAGTACTTC
CASREDRKNIQYF
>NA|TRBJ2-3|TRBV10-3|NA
TGTGCCATCGGAAAGGGGCGGGCAGATACGCAGTATTTT
CAIGKGRADTQYF
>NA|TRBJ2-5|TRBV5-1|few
TGCGCCAGCCGCGAAGGTGGGGAGACCCAGTACTTC
CASREGGETQYF
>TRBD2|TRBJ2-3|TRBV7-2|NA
TGTGCCAGCAGCTCCCACCTCAGCGGGACCACAGATACGCAGTATTTT
CASSSHLSGTTDTQYF
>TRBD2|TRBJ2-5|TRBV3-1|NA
TGTGCCAGCAGCCAGACTAGCGGGGGAGAGACCCAGTACTTC
CASSQTSGGETQYF
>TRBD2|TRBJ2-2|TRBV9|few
TGTGCCAGCAGCGTTACGGGTGTCAGCGGGAGGGTCCCGGTCACCGGGGAGCTGTTTTTT
CASSVTGVSGRVPVTGELFF
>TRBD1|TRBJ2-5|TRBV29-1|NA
TGCAGCGTTGGCCCCCAAACAGGGGGTGGGGAGACCCAGCACTTC
CSVGPQTGGGETQHF
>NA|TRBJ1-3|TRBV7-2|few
TGTGCCAGCAGCTTAACCAGGGCTGGAAACACCATATATTTT
CASSLTRAGNTIYF
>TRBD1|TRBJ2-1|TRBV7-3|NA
TGTGCCAGCAGCCCAGGACAGGGGGGCCCCAATGAGCAGTTCTTC
CASSPGQGGPNEQFF
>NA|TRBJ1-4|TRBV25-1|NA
TGTGCCAGCAGTGACCTTGGGACGGTCGAGCGTGAAAAACTGTTTTTT
CASSDLGTVEREKLFF
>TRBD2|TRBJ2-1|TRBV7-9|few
TGTGCCAGCAGCTTAGTGGCTAGCGGGAACTCCTACAATGAGCAGTTCTTC
CASSLVASGNSYNEQFF
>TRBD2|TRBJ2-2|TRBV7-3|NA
TGTGCCAGCAGCCGGACTAGCGGGAGGGGAATCACCGGGGAGCTGTTTTTT
CASSRTSGRGITGELFF
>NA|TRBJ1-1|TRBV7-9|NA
TGTGCCAGCAGCTACTCAGGACCAGAAGCTTTCTTT
CASSYSGPEAFF
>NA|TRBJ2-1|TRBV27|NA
TGTGCCAGCAGTTTATCGGGGGGATATGGGCTAGCTTATGAGCAGTTCTTC
CASSLSGGYGLAYEQFF
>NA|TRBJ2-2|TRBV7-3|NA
TGTGCCAGCAGCTTCGTGGGGGCCGAGCTGTTTTTT
CASSFVGAELFF
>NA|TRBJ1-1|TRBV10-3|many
TGTGCCATCAGCCCCCGGGGAGGGGACGATGAAGCTTTCTTT
CAISPRGGDDEAFF
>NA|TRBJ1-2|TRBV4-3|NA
TGCGCCAGCAGCCAAGAACCGGGCCCGACAATCGGAGGCTACACCTTC
CASSQEPGPTIGGYTF
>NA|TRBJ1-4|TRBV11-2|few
TGTGCCAGCAGCTCCGCCCTACCGAGACAGGCCCTTAATGAAAAACTGTTTTTT
CASSSALPRQALNEKLFF
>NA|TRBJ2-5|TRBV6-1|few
TGTGCCAGCAGTGGATGGGGCCATGGGACAGAGACCCAGTACTTC
CASSGWGHGTETQYF
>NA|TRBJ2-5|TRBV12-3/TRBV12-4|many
TGTGCCAGCAGTATGCAGAGCGAGACCCAGTACTTC
CASSMQSETQYF
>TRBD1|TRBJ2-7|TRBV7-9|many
TGTGCCAGCAGCTTAGCGGACAGGGGGCTTAGGTACGAGCAGTACTTC
CASSLADRGLRYEQYF
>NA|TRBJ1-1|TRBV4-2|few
TGTGCCAGCAGCCAAGGACAGCCGAACACTGAAGCTTTCTTT
CASSQGQPNTEAFF
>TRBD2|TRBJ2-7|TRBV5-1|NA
TGCGCCAGCAGCCTGGGACTAGCGGGAGGGTTGAGCTACGAGCAGTACTTC
CASSLGLAGGLSYEQYF
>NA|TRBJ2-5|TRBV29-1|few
TGCAGCGTTGAATGGTCAGACCAAGAGACCCAGTACTTC
CSVEWSDQETQYF
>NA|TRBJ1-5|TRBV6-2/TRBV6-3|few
TGTGCCAGCAGCCGCCAGGGGTATCAGCCCCAGCATTTT
CASSRQGYQPQHF
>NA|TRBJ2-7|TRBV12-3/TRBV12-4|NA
TGTGCCAGCAGTTTCTTAGGCGAGCAGTACTTC
CASSFLGEQYF
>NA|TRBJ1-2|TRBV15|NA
TGTGCCACCAGCAGAGATTTTAGTCAGATCTATGGCTACACCTTC
CATSRDFSQIYGYTF
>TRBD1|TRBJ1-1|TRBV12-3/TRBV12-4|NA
TGTGCCAGCGGAGACAGGGGGATCAACACTGAAGCTTTCTTT
CASGDRGINTEAFF
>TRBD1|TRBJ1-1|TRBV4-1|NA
TGCGCCAGCAAGGGGAAACAGGGGACCATGAACACTGAAGCTTTCTTT
CASKGKQGTMNTEAFF
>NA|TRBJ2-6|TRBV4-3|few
TGCGCCAGCAGCCAAGATCAGGCGGGGGCCAACGTCCTGACTTTC
CASSQDQAGANVLTF
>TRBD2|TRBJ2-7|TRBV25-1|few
TGTGCCAGCAGTGGCGATCTAGCGGGAGGGACCTACGAGCAGTACTTC
CASSGDLAGGTYEQYF
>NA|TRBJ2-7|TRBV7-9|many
TGTGCCAGCAGCCCCCGACAGAGCTCCTACGAGCAGTACTTC
CASSPRQSSYEQYF
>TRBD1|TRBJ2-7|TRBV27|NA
TGTGCCACTAGGGGGCAGGGAAAGAACGAGCAGTACTTC
CATRGQGKNEQYF
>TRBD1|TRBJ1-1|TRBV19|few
TGTGCCAGTAGTATAGGGACAGGGAGATGGACTGAAGCTTTCTTT
CASSIGTGRWTEAFF
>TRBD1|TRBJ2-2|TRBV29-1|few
TGCAGCGTTGGTCAACCGGGACAGGGGGCCGGCGGGGAGCTGTTTTTT
CSVGQPGQGAGGELFF